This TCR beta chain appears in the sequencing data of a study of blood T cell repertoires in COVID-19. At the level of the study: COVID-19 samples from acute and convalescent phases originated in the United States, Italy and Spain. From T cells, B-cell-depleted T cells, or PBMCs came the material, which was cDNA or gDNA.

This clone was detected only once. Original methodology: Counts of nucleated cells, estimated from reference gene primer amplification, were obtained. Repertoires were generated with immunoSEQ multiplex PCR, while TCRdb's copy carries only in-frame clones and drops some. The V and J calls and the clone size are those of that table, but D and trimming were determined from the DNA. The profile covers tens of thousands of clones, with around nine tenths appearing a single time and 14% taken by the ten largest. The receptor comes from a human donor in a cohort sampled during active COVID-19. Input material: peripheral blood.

As DNA, the CDR3 is TGTGCCAGTAGTATTAGTGGACTAGCGGGAAGGAGGGAGACCCAGTACTTC. This codes for CASSISGLAGRRETQYF. V is TRBV19 and J is TRBJ2-5; 12 nucleotides align to TRBD2. CDR3 size: 17 residues. V lost 3 bases to trimming and J lost 5 bases; unmatched junction nucleotides: 10. Germline values: CDR1 LNHDA, CDR2 SQIVND (reference sequence).